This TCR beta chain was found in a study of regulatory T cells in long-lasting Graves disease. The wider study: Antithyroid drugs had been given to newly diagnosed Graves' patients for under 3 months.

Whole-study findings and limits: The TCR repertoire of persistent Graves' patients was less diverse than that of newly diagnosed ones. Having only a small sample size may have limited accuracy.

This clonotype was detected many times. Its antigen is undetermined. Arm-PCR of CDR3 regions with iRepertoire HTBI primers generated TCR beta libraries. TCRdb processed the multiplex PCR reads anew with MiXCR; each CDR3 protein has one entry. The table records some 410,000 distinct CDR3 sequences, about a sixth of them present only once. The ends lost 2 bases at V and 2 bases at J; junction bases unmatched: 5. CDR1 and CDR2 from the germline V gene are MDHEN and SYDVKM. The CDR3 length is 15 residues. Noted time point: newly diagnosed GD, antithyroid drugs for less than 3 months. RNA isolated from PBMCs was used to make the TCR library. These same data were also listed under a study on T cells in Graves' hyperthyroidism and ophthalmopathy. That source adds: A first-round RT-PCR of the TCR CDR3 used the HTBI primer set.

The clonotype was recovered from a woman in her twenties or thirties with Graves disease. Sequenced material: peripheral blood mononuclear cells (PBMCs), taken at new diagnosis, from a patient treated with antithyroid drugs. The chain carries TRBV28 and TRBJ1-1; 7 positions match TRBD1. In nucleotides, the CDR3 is TGTGCCAGCAGTTTAATCACAGGGGTAAACACTGAAGCTTTCTTT. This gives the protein CASSLITGVNTEAFF. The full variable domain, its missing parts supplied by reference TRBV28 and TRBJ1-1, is DVKVTQSSRYLVKRTGEKVFLECVQDMDHENMFWYRQDPGLGLRLIYFSYDVKMKEKGDIPEGYSVSREKKERFSLILESASTNQTSMYLCASSLITGVNTEAFFGQGTRLTVV.